The rows below give T cell receptor beta chains drawn from one sample of a study of blood T cell repertoires in COVID-19. Data came from immunoSEQ multiplex PCR; TCRdb stores just in-frame clones and leaves some out. The table records roughly 300,000 clones, around 89% of them present only once. The sequencing sample was made of peripheral blood. Receptors originate from a man between 18 and 29 years old who had recovered from COVID-19. Each CDR3 is given with its conserved first and last residue. Each record gives: D gene, V gene, J gene, clone size, CDR3 protein, CDR3 DNA. A D gene is named only where the DNA matches it firmly. The size field is filled for only some rows; it gives once, few, many or a size class.

D: TRBD1
V: TRBV5-1
J: TRBJ2-1
size: .
CDR3: CASRTGTGDEQFF
DNA: TGCGCCAGCCGGACAGGGACGGGCGATGAGCAGTTCTTC

D: TRBD1
V: TRBV12-3/TRBV12-4
J: TRBJ1-1
size: once
CDR3: CASILTGGDEAFF
DNA: TGTGCCAGCATTTTGACAGGGGGCGATGAAGCTTTCTTT

D: TRBD1
V: TRBV25-1
J: TRBJ1-1
size: .
CDR3: CASSEIGTGGTEAFF
DNA: TGTGCCAGCAGTGAAATCGGGACAGGCGGTACTGAAGCTTTCTTT

D: .
V: TRBV9
J: TRBJ1-1
size: .
CDR3: CASSVGGSPGTEAFF
DNA: TGTGCCAGCAGCGTAGGAGGTTCACCAGGGACTGAAGCTTTCTTT

D: .
V: TRBV21-1
J: TRBJ2-3
size: .
CDR3: CASSNHSTGTDTQYF
DNA: TGTGCCAGCAGCAACCACTCAACAGGCACAGATACGCAGTATTTT

D: .
V: TRBV10-2
J: TRBJ2-3
size: once
CDR3: CASSVVGGGTDTQYF
DNA: TGCGCCAGCAGTGTAGTTGGCGGGGGCACAGATACGCAGTATTTT

D: TRBD2
V: TRBV3-1/TRBV3-2
J: TRBJ2-7
size: .
CDR3: CASSHLSALAGGPSYEQYF
DNA: TGTGCCAGCAGCCACCTATCGGCCTTAGCGGGAGGGCCTTCCTACGAGCAGTACTTC

D: TRBD1
V: TRBV30
J: TRBJ1-1
size: .
CDR3: CAWMVTGGTEAFF
DNA: TGTGCCTGGATGGTGACAGGGGGCACTGAAGCTTTCTTT

D: .
V: TRBV6-5
J: TRBJ1-2
size: .
CDR3: CASSPGQKFYGYTF
DNA: TGTGCCAGCAGCCCAGGACAGAAGTTTTATGGCTACACCTTC

D: TRBD1
V: TRBV11-2
J: TRBJ1-2
size: .
CDR3: CASSRQGTAGYTF
DNA: TGTGCCAGCAGCCGACAGGGAACGGCTGGCTACACCTTC

D: .
V: TRBV29-1
J: TRBJ1-2
size: .
CDR3: CSVERTDFYGYTF
DNA: TGCAGCGTTGAACGGACAGACTTCTATGGCTACACCTTC

D: .
V: TRBV2
J: TRBJ1-4
size: .
CDR3: CASLPGSANEKLFF
DNA: TGTGCCAGCCTGCCCGGGTCTGCAAATGAAAAACTGTTTTTT

D: .
V: TRBV5-1
J: TRBJ2-5
size: .
CDR3: CASSPRDGGETQYF
DNA: TGCGCCAGCAGCCCGCGGGACGGTGGAGAGACCCAGTACTTC

D: TRBD2
V: TRBV14
J: TRBJ2-7
size: .
CDR3: CASSQDQLAEHYGYEQYF
DNA: TGTGCCAGCAGCCAAGATCAACTAGCGGAACACTACGGCTACGAGCAGTACTTC

D: .
V: TRBV10-3
J: TRBJ1-3
size: .
CDR3: CAITGNLPGNTIYF
DNA: TGTGCCATCACCGGGAATCTCCCTGGAAACACCATATATTTT

D: .
V: TRBV6-4
J: TRBJ1-5
size: .
CDR3: CASSRQVNQPQHF
DNA: TGTGCCAGCAGTCGACAGGTGAATCAGCCCCAGCATTTT